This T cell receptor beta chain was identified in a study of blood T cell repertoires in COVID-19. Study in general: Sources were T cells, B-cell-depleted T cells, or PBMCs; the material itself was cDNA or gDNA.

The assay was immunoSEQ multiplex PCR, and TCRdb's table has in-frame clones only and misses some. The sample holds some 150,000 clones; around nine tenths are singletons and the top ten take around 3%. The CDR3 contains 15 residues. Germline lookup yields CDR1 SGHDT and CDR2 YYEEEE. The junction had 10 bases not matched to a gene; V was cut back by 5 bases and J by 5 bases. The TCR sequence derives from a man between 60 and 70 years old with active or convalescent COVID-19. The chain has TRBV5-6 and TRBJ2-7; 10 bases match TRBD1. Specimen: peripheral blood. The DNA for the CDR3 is TGTGCCAGCAGTGCCCCGGACAGGGGGTCCCACGAGCAGTACTTC. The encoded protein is CASSAPDRGSHEQYF.